These 8 T cell receptor beta chains originate from one sample sequenced in a study of cytomegalovirus exposure and HLA in healthy donors. 13 Jbeta primers and 60 Vbeta primers were used for the PCR. Assay: immunoSEQ multiplex PCR; the TCRdb copy retains only in-frame clones and omits some. The repertoire holds approximately 180,000 clones, with more than 85% as singletons. Sequencing input: PBMCs. The origin of the receptors is a young woman in good health and CMV-seronegative.

J is TRBJ1-1 and V is TRBV10-1, with TRBD1 identical over 12 bases. Germline V gene lookup returns CDR1 WNHNN and CDR2 SYGVQD (reference sequence). The CDR3 is 16 residues long. The V and J ends lost 5 bases and 1 base, in that order; junction bases with no gene match: 5. The chain's CDR3 is CASSRDRGRKNTEAFF. The CDR3 DNA sequence: TGCGCCAGCAGTCGGGACAGGGGGCGGAAGAACACTGAAGCTTTCTTT.

The rearrangement joins TRBV11-3 to TRBJ2-3; D not resolved. Germline V gene data show CDR1 as SGHNT and CDR2 as YENEEA. This CDR3 is 16 amino acids long. The V end lost 1 base, the J end lost 2 bases, and 13 bases lay between the germline ends. DNA of the CDR3: TGTGCCAGCAGCTTAGCCCTCGACCGACTCACAGATACGCAGTATTTT. Its translation: CASSLALDRLTDTQYF.

This chain joins TRBV15 and TRBJ2-7; maybe TRBD1 (6 bases). The germline V gene encodes CDR1 LNHNV and CDR2 YYDKDF (reference sequence). Trimming removed 0 bases from V and 1 base from J, with 10 bases in between. The CDR3 consists of 15 residues. The CDR3 nucleotides read TGTGCCACCAGCAGAGACAGGGGATCATCCTACGAGCAGTACTTC. It codes for CATSRDRGSSYEQYF.

This clone is a singleton in its sample. This CDR3 is also generated by other DNA sequences in the sample. V is TRBV29-1 and J is TRBJ2-1, with D hard to call. Germline V CDR1 and CDR2: SQVTM, ANQGSEA. Deletions cut 6 bases from V and 0 bases from J, with 15 bases between. The CDR3 loop spans 15 amino acids. CDR3 protein: CSVALTQNSYNEQFF. CDR3 nucleotide sequence: TGCAGCGTCGCCCTGACTCAGAACTCCTACAATGAGCAGTTCTTC.

The chain uses TRBV21-1 and TRBJ2-1; TRBD2, the D gene given by the table, was not confirmed from the DNA. TRBV21-1 is deemed a pseudogene. There are 13 residues in the CDR3. The CDR3 DNA follows: TGTGCCAGCAGCAGGGAGAGTAGGAATGAGCAGTTCTTC. This codes for CASSRESRNEQFF.

V and J are TRBV5-1 and TRBJ1-1; 8 positions match TRBD1. V shed 4 bases and J 10 bases; nucleotides not matched to a gene: 9. The CDR3 contains 13 residues. From germline, CDR1 is SGHRS and CDR2 YFSETQ. CDR3 residues: CASSPPTGEAAFF. CDR3 nucleotide sequence: TGCGCCAGCAGCCCACCGACAGGGGAGGCAGCTTTCTTT.

The rearrangement joins TRBV4-2 to TRBJ2-1, with D tentatively TRBD2 (6 bases). The length of the CDR3 is 18 residues. The germline CDR1 and CDR2 sequences are LGHNA and YNFKEQ. Trimming took off 1 base at V and 5 bases at J, with 21 bases between the two ends. CDR3 nucleotides: TGTGCCAGCAGCCAAGTTGGGGGGAGCTGCGACTTAGACAATGAGCAGTTCTTC. It encodes CASSQVGGSCDLDNEQFF.

This chain uses TRBV7-9 with TRBJ2-7; TRBD1 matches 8 bases. J was trimmed by 6 bases and V by 5 bases; bases with no gene match: 6. CDR3 size: 13 residues. Germline CDR1 and CDR2: SEHNR and FQNEAQ (reference sequence). The CDR3 reads CASSKDRVGEQYF. The CDR3 nucleotides are TGTGCCAGCAGCAAGGACAGGGTGGGCGAGCAGTACTTC.